A selection of T cell receptor beta chains follows, all from one sample in a study of cytomegalovirus exposure and HLA in healthy donors. The method was immunoSEQ multiplex PCR; TCRdb's version includes in-frame clones alone and lacks a portion of them. The repertoire consists of roughly 93,000 clones, with roughly three quarters occurring once and the leading ten covering less than 4%. Sequenced input: PBMCs. All receptors derive from a man aged 40-50 years in good health and CMV-seronegative. Both conserved end residues are part of each CDR3. Fields, in order: D gene, J gene, V gene, clone size, CDR3 protein, CDR3 DNA. D genes are given only for firm matches. Some rows have no size entry. The others give once, few or many, or a class for an expanded clone.

>-|TRBJ2-1|TRBV9|-
CASGGAGPYNEQFF
TGTGCCAGCGGGGGGGCGGGGCCCTACAATGAGCAGTTCTTC
>TRBD2|TRBJ2-5|TRBV27|-
CASSSLATETQYF
TGTGCCAGCAGTTCACTAGCGACGGAGACCCAGTACTTC
>-|TRBJ1-6|TRBV13|-
CASSLAGIGSPLHF
TGTGCCAGCAGCTTAGCAGGGATTGGATCACCCCTCCACTTT
>TRBD1|TRBJ1-1|TRBV7-6|few
CASRPGTGEYATEAFF
TGTGCCAGCAGACCCGGGACAGGGGAGTATGCCACTGAAGCTTTCTTT
>-|TRBJ2-6|TRBV4-3|once
CASSQEKGLGANVLTF
TGCGCCAGCAGCCAAGAGAAGGGGCTGGGGGCCAACGTCCTGACTTTC
>-|TRBJ1-5|TRBV9|-
CASSVFPYRVISNQPQHF
TGTGCCAGCAGCGTATTCCCTTACCGGGTGATTAGCAATCAGCCCCAGCATTTT
>-|TRBJ1-1|TRBV27|-
CASSSREGANTEAFF
TGTGCCAGCAGTTCCCGCGAGGGAGCGAACACTGAAGCTTTCTTT
>-|TRBJ1-1|TRBV5-4|-
CASSLDRNTEAFF
TGTGCCAGCAGCTTGGACAGGAACACTGAAGCTTTCTTT
>-|TRBJ2-2|TRBV18|-
CASSPFGISNTGELFF
TGTGCCAGCTCACCTTTCGGGATATCGAACACCGGGGAGCTGTTTTTT
>-|TRBJ1-4|TRBV6-5|-
CASSYGLLTNEKLFF
TGTGCCAGCAGTTACGGGCTCCTAACTAATGAAAAACTGTTTTTT
>-|TRBJ1-2|TRBV11-3|-
CASSPDYGYTF
TGTGCCAGCAGCCCGGACTATGGCTACACCTTC
>TRBD2|TRBJ2-3|TRBV5-6|-
CASSFRTSGGTDTQYF
TGTGCCAGCAGCTTCCGGACTAGCGGGGGGACAGATACGCAGTATTTT
>TRBD1|TRBJ2-4|TRBV6-5|-
CASSADRNTQNIQYF
TGTGCCAGCAGTGCGGACAGGAATACGCAAAACATTCAGTACTTC
>-|TRBJ2-7|TRBV5-4|-
CASSRDYEQYF
TGTGCCAGCAGCCGCGACTACGAGCAGTACTTC
>-|TRBJ1-1|TRBV5-1|once
CASSYTVNTEAFF
TGCGCCAGCAGCTATACAGTGAACACTGAAGCTTTCTTT
>TRBD1|TRBJ2-1|TRBV7-9|-
CASSLLAGGNEQFF
TGTGCCAGCAGCTTATTGGCAGGGGGCAATGAGCAGTTCTTC
>-|TRBJ2-3|TRBV5-6|-
CASSLRSGLDTQYF
TGTGCCAGCAGCCTGCGGTCTGGGTTGGATACGCAGTATTTT
>TRBD1|TRBJ1-6|TRBV28|few
CASSPGTDNSPLHF
TGTGCCAGCAGTCCCGGGACAGATAATTCACCCCTCCACTTT